The 18 T cell receptor beta chains reported below all come from one sample, sequenced in a study of beta chain features in type 1 diabetes. Study outcomes and limitations: Within each of all four CD4+ subsets, Type 1 diabetes patients had TCRB CDR3s that were moderately but significantly shorter.

As every portion of the isolated RNA was reverse transcribed, the sequencing read expressed TCRB transcripts. Profiling relied on immunoSEQ multiplex PCR, and the TCRdb table lists in-frame clones only, not all of them. This repertoire shows 200,000 to 300,000 clones, roughly 22% found once; its top ten account for 0.028%. Which antigens these TCRs recognize remains unknown. The sample comprised naive CD4+ T cells from blood. The receptors originated from a woman aged 40 to 50 with type 1 diabetes.

This chain joins TRBV4-2 and TRBJ1-1; no clear D gene. The CDR3 is 15 residues long. Between the trimmed V and J ends, which lost 0 bases and 0 bases, there was a span of 8 bases. Looked up from germline, CDR1 is LGHNA and CDR2 is YNFKEQ. The CDR3 protein is CASSQDQYMNTEAFF. In DNA form, the CDR3 reads TGTGCCAGCAGCCAAGACCAGTACATGAACACTGAAGCTTTCTTT.

The rearrangement links TRBV7-2 to TRBJ2-3; TRBD1 matches at 11 bases. V lost 4 bases and J lost 4; bases outside the gene matches: 1. Germline V gene lookup returns CDR1 SGHTA and CDR2 FQGNSA. The CDR3 is made up of 14 amino acids. CDR3 DNA: TGTGCCAGCAGCTCGGACAGGGGGCCAGATACGCAGTATTTT. This gives the protein CASSSDRGPDTQYF.

Only a few counts were recorded for this clone. V gene TRBV5-1 combines with J gene TRBJ2-7; TRBD2 aligns across 8 bases. Per germline, CDR1 SGHRS and CDR2 YFSETQ. The CDR3 covers 15 residues. Trimming removed 5 bases from V and 7 bases from J; junction bases left unmatched: 14. The CDR3 coding sequence is TGCGCCAGCAGGTTCGTCCGAGCGGGAGTGGAAGAGCAGTACTTC. As protein: CASRFVRAGVEEQYF.

The chain is built from TRBV7-2 and TRBJ2-7; 8 bases fit TRBD2. This CDR3 has 15 residues. Germline V lookup: CDR1 SGHTA, CDR2 FQGNSA. With V trimmed by 0 bases and J by 3 bases, 4 bases remained unmatched. The CDR3 here is CASSLAPGLGYEQYF. The DNA for the CDR3 is TGTGCCAGCAGCTTAGCCCCGGGACTAGGCTACGAGCAGTACTTC.

This chain uses TRBV5-4 with TRBJ2-1; D remains ambiguous. V shed 1 base and J shed 7 bases, with 12 bases lying between them. CDR3 length: 14 residues. Germline lookup yields CDR1 SGHNT and CDR2 YYREEE (reference sequence). As DNA, the CDR3 is TGTGCCAGCAGCTTGTCATCACTCTCGAATGAGCAGTTCTTC. Its translation: CASSLSSLSNEQFF.

V is TRBV29-1 and J is TRBJ1-2; TRBD1 is a possible D gene (5 bases). The CDR3 consists of 16 residues. Germline CDR1 SQVTM, CDR2 ANQGSEA. Trimming cost V 7 bases and J 4 bases, with 25 bases left between them. The CDR3 bases are TGCAGCGCCCTGGAGTCCCGGGGGGGTTACCTCTATGGCTACACCTTC. It specifies CSALESRGGYLYGYTF. Using reference TRBV29-1 and TRBJ1-2 for the parts outside the CDR3, the full variable domain is SAVISQKPSRDICQRGTSLTIQCQVDSQVTMMFWYRQQPGQSLTLIATANQGSEATYESGFVIDKFPISRPNLTFSTLTVSNMSPEDSSIYLCSALESRGGYLYGYTFGSGTRLTVV.

The genes are TRBV9 and TRBJ2-3, with 12 bases matching TRBD2. The length of the CDR3 is 15 residues. Trimming at V came to 6 bases and at J to 4 bases, leaving 6 bases not matched to a gene. From germline, CDR1 is SGDLS and CDR2 YYNGEE. CDR3 loop: CASTLAGGRADTQYF. Here the CDR3 DNA reads TGTGCCAGCACCCTAGCGGGGGGGCGGGCAGATACGCAGTATTTT.

This clone appeared a few times. The rearrangement joins TRBV4-2 to TRBJ2-5; 7 bases map to TRBD2. J gave up 1 base and V 5 bases, and 1 base lay outside the gene matches. The CDR3 is 13 amino acids. Looked up from germline, CDR1 is LGHNA and CDR2 is YNFKEQ. In DNA, the CDR3 is TGTGCCAGCAGCGAGCGGGGCCAAGAGACCCAGTACTTC. It yields the protein CASSERGQETQYF.

This chain uses TRBV10-3 with TRBJ2-7; D may be TRBD2 (6 bases). CDR3 size: 14 residues. Trimming shortened V by 0 bases and J by 3 bases, and 9 bases separated the two germline ends. Germline V gene data show CDR1 as ENHRY and CDR2 as SYGVKD. This CDR3 reads CAISESTGGYEQYF. For the CDR3, the DNA is TGTGCCATCAGTGAGTCGACCGGGGGCTACGAGCAGTACTTC.

This clone was observed a few times. The chain joins TRBV7-2 to TRBJ2-1; 9 bases are a match to TRBD2. The CDR3 consists of 15 residues. Germline-derived CDR1 and CDR2 are SGHTA and FQGNSA. Trimming took 5 bases from V and 2 from J; bases not matched to a gene: 4. CDR3 in amino acids: CASSTRLAAYNEQFF. The DNA for the CDR3 is TGTGCCAGCAGCACAAGACTAGCGGCCTACAATGAGCAGTTCTTC.

The chain has TRBV7-2 and TRBJ2-7; a weak D match, TRBD1 (5 bases). Trimming left V 5 bases short and J 2 bases short, with 16 bases between. The CDR3 is 15 amino acids. The germline gives CDR1 SGHTA, CDR2 FQGNSA. The CDR3 loop is CASSASYSRAYEQYF. The CDR3 region has the DNA TGTGCCAGCAGCGCGAGTTATAGCAGGGCCTACGAGCAGTACTTC.

The rearrangement uses TRBV7-2 and TRBJ2-5; 7 nucleotides align to TRBD2. This CDR3 has 15 residues. V shed 1 base, J shed 4 bases, and the junction held 6 bases outside the gene matches. The germline gives CDR1 SGHTA, CDR2 FQGNSA. CDR3 sequence (DNA): TGTGCCAGCAGCTTAGTAGTCGGGGAGGGAGAGACCCAGTACTTC. It codes for CASSLVVGEGETQYF.

V is TRBV18 and J is TRBJ1-1; 7 bases agree with TRBD1. The CDR3 is 14 residues long. V was clipped by 4 bases and J by 6 bases; unmatched bases: 8. Germline CDR1 reads KGHSH; CDR2 reads LQKENI. CDR3 DNA: TGTGCCAGCTCACGAACCGACAGGGAGTCTGAAGCTTTCTTT. This encodes CASSRTDRESEAFF.

This clone was observed a few times. The chain combines TRBV5-4 with TRBJ2-5; D gene unclear. Germline values: CDR1 SGHNT, CDR2 YYREEE (reference sequence). The CDR3 consists of 11 residues. V shed 6 bases and J shed 0 bases, with 3 bases lying between them. The CDR3 loop reads CASTDQETQYF. The CDR3 DNA reads as TGTGCCAGCACTGACCAAGAGACCCAGTACTTC. Full variable domain (remainder filled in from reference TRBV5-4 and TRBJ2-5): ETGVTQSPTHLIKTRGQQVTLRCSSQSGHNTVSWYQQALGQGPQFIFQYYREEENGRGNFPPRFSGLQFPNYSSELNVNALELDDSALYLCASTDQETQYFGPGTRLLVL.

This clone was detected only a few times. CDR3 sequence (DNA): TGCGCCAGCAGCTTGGCGGCCTCTAGCGGAACCTACGAGCAGTACTTC. This encodes CASSLAASSGTYEQYF. This rearrangement joins TRBV5-1 to TRBJ2-7; 7 positions match TRBD2. The CDR3 spans 16 residues. Germline CDR1 is SGHRS and CDR2 is YFSETQ. The ends lost 0 bases at V and 2 bases at J; junction bases unmatched: 8.

The V gene is TRBV12-5, the J gene TRBJ1-2, with D possibly matching TRBD1 (6 bases). Per germline, CDR1 LGHNT and CDR2 FRNRAP. The CDR3 loop spans 14 amino acids. Deletions cut 2 bases from V and 6 bases from J, with 13 bases between. The CDR3 DNA is TGTGCTAGTGGTTTGCCCGGGACAACAAATGGCTACACCTTC. Translation: CASGLPGTTNGYTF.

This chain links TRBV25-1 with TRBJ2-3, with D maybe TRBD1 (6 bases). This CDR3 comprises 18 residues. The germline V gene has CDR1 MGHDK and CDR2 SYGVNS. Trimming took off 5 bases at V and 0 bases at J, with 21 bases between the two ends. CDR3 region: CASSLGAGAGFSTDTQYF. Here the CDR3 DNA reads TGTGCCAGCAGTTTAGGGGCAGGGGCAGGCTTTAGCACAGATACGCAGTATTTT.

This clone has a handful of counts. The V call is TRBV4-3, the J call TRBJ2-2, with D perhaps matching TRBD1 (6 bases). Germline loops: CDR1 LGHNA, CDR2 YSLEER. CDR3 length equals 13 residues. The V and J ends lost 4 bases and 6 bases respectively, with 9 bases between them. CDR3 DNA sequence: TGCGCCAGCAGCCCCACAGGGTCCGGGGAGCTGTTTTTT. Protein product: CASSPTGSGELFF.